Following are 25 T cell receptor beta chains from one sample sequenced in a study of neoadjuvant anti-PD-1 for oral cavity cancer. TCRdb's copy holds only in-frame clones and misses some; the assay was immunoSEQ multiplex PCR. The sample contains some 9,800 clones, around 60% of which appear only once. Time point here: after neoadjuvant nivolumab, at surgical resection. The sample in question was PBMCs, obtained after nivolumab (anti-PD-1) treatment. These TCRs come from a person aged 35-80 years with oral cavity squamous cell carcinoma.

V is TRBV30 and J is TRBJ2-5; D is ambiguous. V was clipped by 3 bases and J by 7 bases, with 12 bases between them. Germline CDR1 GTSNPN, CDR2 SVGIG (reference sequence). The CDR3 is 12 amino acids. The CDR3 DNA reads as TGTGCCTGGAGCGGAAGGCGCGGGACCCAGTACTTC. Translating it yields CAWSGRRGTQYF.

This chain's CDR3 is CASSLGDRVYGYTF. CDR3 DNA: TGTGCCAGTAGTTTGGGGGACAGGGTCTATGGCTACACCTTC. J is TRBJ1-2 and V is TRBV19; 9 bases agree with TRBD1. The CDR3 covers 14 residues. Germline V gene lookup returns CDR1 LNHDA and CDR2 SQIVND (reference sequence). J lost 4 bases, V lost 5 bases, and 5 bases had no gene match.

The chain uses TRBV7-9 and TRBJ2-1; 10 bases align to TRBD1. Trimming cost V 6 bases and J 4 bases; bases outside gene matches: 6. Germline values: CDR1 SEHNR, CDR2 FQNEAQ (reference sequence). This CDR3 has 15 residues. The CDR3 DNA follows: TGTGCCAGCAGTTCCGGGACAGGGGAATACAATGAGCAGTTCTTC. Protein product: CASSSGTGEYNEQFF.

The rearrangement joins TRBV5-6 to TRBJ2-7, with D uncertain. The CDR3 loop spans 17 amino acids. V lost 2 bases and J lost 0, with 18 bases in between. The germline V gene encodes CDR1 SGHDT and CDR2 YYEEEE. CDR3 loop: CASSLRKRTVSSYEQYF. CDR3 in DNA: TGTGCCAGCAGCTTAAGAAAACGGACGGTAAGCTCCTACGAGCAGTACTTC.

This chain links TRBV11-2 with TRBJ2-1, with D perhaps TRBD2 (5 bases). This CDR3 contains 14 residues. Trimming removed 0 bases at V and 10 bases at J, with 13 bases between. The V gene's germline CDR1 is SGHAT and CDR2 FQNNGV. The CDR3 region has the DNA TGTGCCAGCAGCTTAGATCGGGGATCCCGGGAGCAGTTCTTC. Translating it yields CASSLDRGSREQFF.

V gene TRBV11-2 combines with J gene TRBJ1-2; D is uncertain. This CDR3 has 12 residues. Germline CDR1 is SGHAT and CDR2 is FQNNGV. V dropped 5 bases and J dropped 8 bases, with 12 bases sitting between them. This CDR3 is CASSLGSWGYTF. In DNA form, the CDR3 reads TGTGCCAGCAGCCTTGGGTCATGGGGCTACACCTTC.

CDR3 region: CASSLTLTSGRHEQFF. As DNA, the CDR3 is TGTGCCAGCAGCTTAACGTTAACTAGCGGGAGACATGAGCAGTTCTTC. The chain has TRBV7-3 and TRBJ2-1; 11 bases are a match to TRBD2. This CDR3 is 16 amino acids long. V trimming: 0 bases; J trimming: 8 bases; junction bases outside the gene matches: 6. In germline, CDR1 is SGHTA, CDR2 FQGTGA.

J is TRBJ1-5 and V is TRBV15; the match to TRBD1 covers 8 bases. The germline V gene has CDR1 LNHNV and CDR2 YYDKDF (reference sequence). The junction had 5 bases not matched to a gene; V was cut back by 8 bases and J by 2 bases. The CDR3 sequence is 14 residues long. This CDR3 reads CATRQGSGNQPQHF. CDR3 DNA: TGTGCCACCCGACAGGGGTCGGGCAATCAGCCCCAGCATTTT.

The CDR3 sequence: CSVIRGRAFF. The CDR3, as DNA: TGCAGTGTCATCAGGGGTAGGGCTTTCTTT. The chain carries TRBV20-1 and TRBJ1-1; a weak D match, TRBD1 (6 bases). CDR1 is DFQATT, CDR2 SNEGSKA, per germline (reference sequence). V was pared by 7 bases and J by 11 bases, with 14 bases between. This CDR3 region has 10 residues.

CDR3 nucleotides: TGTGCCAGCAGCTTGGGACAGCGCCTTACGATGAACACTGAAGCTTTCTTT. It translates to CASSLGQRLTMNTEAFF. The chain couples TRBV5-4 to TRBJ1-1; D may be TRBD1 (5 bases). V gave up 0 bases and J gave up 0 bases, with 15 bases separating them. CDR3 length: 17 residues. Germline V gene data show CDR1 as SGHNT and CDR2 as YYREEE (reference sequence).

The chain carries TRBV4-1 and TRBJ2-7; D gene uncertain. This CDR3 comprises 13 residues. Trimming removed 0 bases from V and 5 bases from J, with 8 bases in between. Germline V gene data show CDR1 as MGHRA and CDR2 as YSYEKL. This CDR3 reads CASSQDIPNEQYF. The CDR3 DNA sequence: TGCGCCAGCAGCCAAGATATCCCCAACGAGCAGTACTTC.

This clone was counted a few times. The chain is built from TRBV4-2 and TRBJ1-5, with a tentative D call TRBD1 (6 bases). The V end was cut by 0 bases, the J end by 4 bases, with 7 bases between. This CDR3 comprises 14 residues. Germline V gene lookup returns CDR1 LGHNA and CDR2 YNFKEQ. CDR3 nucleotide sequence: TGTGCCAGCAGCCAAGACAGGGGAAATCAGCCCCAGCATTTT. Protein sequence: CASSQDRGNQPQHF.

The V call is TRBV5-8, the J call TRBJ2-1, with TRBD1 as a possible D gene (7 bases). This CDR3 region has 16 residues. Germline assignment: CDR1 SGHTS and CDR2 YDEGEE. Trimming cost V 4 bases and J 0 bases, with 14 bases left between them. CDR3 bases: TGTGCCAGCAGCATAAACAGGGGACTCTCCTACAATGAGCAGTTCTTC. This codes for CASSINRGLSYNEQFF.

The chain uses TRBV5-1 and TRBJ2-5, with D perhaps matching TRBD1 (5 bases). Trimming cost V 0 bases and J 5 bases, with 14 bases left between them. Per the germline V gene, CDR1 is SGHRS and CDR2 is YFSETQ. The CDR3 has 15 amino acids. DNA for the CDR3: TGCGCCAGCAGCTTGGGCACAGGTCTGGGGGAGACCCAGTACTTC. Translating it yields CASSLGTGLGETQYF.

The chain is built from TRBV25-1 and TRBJ2-4; a weak D match, TRBD1 (6 bases). The germline gives CDR1 MGHDK, CDR2 SYGVNS. V lost 2 bases, J lost 16 bases, and 21 bases lay in between. CDR3 size: 14 residues. The CDR3 reads CASSEHPHRAHLYF. DNA for the CDR3: TGTGCCAGCAGTGAACACCCCCACAGGGCCCACCTATACTTC.

V gene TRBV15 combines with J gene TRBJ2-1, with 13 bases fitting TRBD2. CDR3 length: 15 amino acids. V trimming: 4 bases; J trimming: 6 bases; junction bases outside the gene matches: 3. CDR1 is LNHNV and CDR2 is YYDKDF in the germline V gene (reference sequence). CDR3: CATSTRLAGGNEQFF. The CDR3 coding sequence is TGTGCCACCAGCACCCGACTAGCGGGGGGCAATGAGCAGTTCTTC.

The chain links TRBV21-1 to TRBJ2-7; TRBD2 was called by the table and not checked on the DNA. TRBV21-1 is assigned pseudogene status. This CDR3 is 17 amino acids long. As DNA, the CDR3 is TGTGCCAGCAGCAAAGGAGGACTAGCGCCGAGCTCCTACGAGCAGTACTTC. Amino acids: CASSKGGLAPSSYEQYF.

The chain combines TRBV18 with TRBJ1-4, with 8 bases fitting TRBD1. This CDR3 has 15 amino acids. CDR1 is KGHSH, CDR2 LQKENI, per germline. After removal of 6 bases from V and 6 bases from J, the junction contained 9 bases not matched to a gene. This CDR3 reads CASSRRTGKDEKLFF. The CDR3 region has the DNA TGTGCCAGCTCTCGCAGGACAGGGAAGGATGAAAAACTGTTTTTT.

This chain joins TRBV27 and TRBJ1-1; D not certain. CDR3 length: 13 amino acids. Trimming took 6 bases from V and 6 from J, leaving 14 bases between them. CDR1 MNHEY and CDR2 SMNVEV come from the germline V gene (reference sequence). In DNA, the CDR3 is TGTGCCAGCAGCCTTAATAGCCAGGCTGAAGCTTTCTTT. Protein product: CASSLNSQAEAFF.

This clone was detected only a few times. This sequence joins TRBV2 and TRBJ1-4; TRBD1 is a possible D gene (6 bases). V lost 8 bases to trimming and J lost 2 bases, with 12 bases between them. This CDR3 has 14 residues. CDR1 SNHLY and CDR2 FYNNEI come from the germline V gene. The CDR3 loop is CASSGGSTNEKLFF. Here the CDR3 DNA reads TGTGCCAGCTCTGGGGGCAGCACTAATGAAAAACTGTTTTTT.

The rearrangement links TRBV10-3 to TRBJ2-1; tentatively, D is TRBD2 (6 bases). This CDR3 region has 12 residues. Trimming removed 6 bases at V and 7 bases at J, with 10 bases between. Germline assignment: CDR1 ENHRY and CDR2 SYGVKD. CDR3 in amino acids: CAISLGGNEQFF. The CDR3 bases are TGTGCCATCAGCCTCGGGGGTAATGAGCAGTTCTTC.

This rearrangement joins TRBV29-1 to TRBJ1-1; 7 bases agree with TRBD1. The CDR3 extends over 12 amino acids. Germline V gives CDR1 SQVTM, CDR2 ANQGSEA. Trimming at V came to 7 bases and at J to 5 bases, leaving 7 bases not matched to a gene. The CDR3 DNA sequence: TGCAGCGGCAAACAGGGGAGGACTGAAGCTTTCTTT. Translating it yields CSGKQGRTEAFF. The full variable domain, completed using reference TRBV29-1 and TRBJ1-1, is SAVISQKPSRDICQRGTSLTIQCQVDSQVTMMFWYRQQPGQSLTLIATANQGSEATYESGFVIDKFPISRPNLTFSTLTVSNMSPEDSSIYLCSGKQGRTEAFFGQGTRLTVV.

The chain carries TRBV11-2 and TRBJ2-5; D is unresolved. The CDR3 loop spans 11 amino acids. From germline, CDR1 is SGHAT and CDR2 FQNNGV. V lost 3 bases to trimming and J lost 5 bases, with 4 bases between them. The DNA for the CDR3 is TGTGCCAGCAGCTTCGGGGAGACCCAGTACTTC. This encodes CASSFGETQYF.

The rearrangement uses TRBV4-2 and TRBJ1-5; the D gene is possibly TRBD1 (5 bases). The CDR3 runs to 15 residues. Germline lookup yields CDR1 LGHNA and CDR2 YNFKEQ. V was cut by 0 bases and J by 6 bases, with 12 bases left in between. The CDR3 DNA reads as TGTGCCAGCAGCCAAGATTTAGGTGGGGGTCAGCCCCAGCATTTT. It yields the protein CASSQDLGGGQPQHF.

The genes are TRBV7-9 and TRBJ1-6; no definite D call. V dropped 5 bases and J dropped 9 bases, with 17 bases sitting between them. In germline, CDR1 is SEHNR, CDR2 FQNEAQ (reference sequence). The CDR3 length is 15 residues. CDR3: CASSEDVRGTSPLHF. Written as DNA, the CDR3 is TGTGCCAGCAGCGAGGACGTAAGAGGCACTTCACCCCTCCACTTT.